Listed here are 23 T cell receptor beta chains from one sample, sequenced in a study of graft-versus-host responses after intestinal transplantation. Sequenced by immunoSEQ multiplex PCR; TCRdb stores in-frame clones only, minus some. Among fewer than 110,000 clones, 93% were seen once, and the ten largest hold roughly 1%. These receptors' targets are unknown. Sample: unstimulated CD8+ T cells sorted from spleen or lymph node cells, taken before intestinal transplant. These receptors all stem from a human donor who received an intestinal transplant.

The rearrangement links TRBV19 to TRBJ1-1, with 7 nucleotides matching TRBD1. Unmatched junction bases numbered 6, after V lost 10 bases and J lost 1 base. Germline CDR1 LNHDA, CDR2 SQIVND (reference sequence). CDR3 length equals 13 residues. CDR3 sequence: CATGTGANTEAFF. Here the CDR3 DNA reads TGTGCCACCGGAACAGGGGCGAACACTGAAGCTTTCTTT.

The chain combines TRBV29-1 with TRBJ2-2; D is unresolved. V dropped 7 bases and J dropped 2 bases, with 5 bases sitting between them. CDR3 length: 11 amino acids. In germline, CDR1 is SQVTM, CDR2 ANQGSEA. CDR3 residues: CSGENTGELFF. In nucleotides, the CDR3 is TGCAGCGGGGAAAACACCGGGGAGCTGTTTTTT.

The chain links TRBV29-1 to TRBJ2-5; D is possibly TRBD1 or TRBD2 (6 bases each). CDR1 and CDR2 from the germline V gene are SQVTM and ANQGSEA. Trimming cost V 7 bases and J 5 bases, with 17 bases left between them. This CDR3 spans 13 amino acids. DNA for the CDR3: TGCAGCGCCCTCGAGGGGGGCGGGGAGACCCAGTACTTC. It encodes CSALEGGGETQYF.

The chain combines TRBV30 with TRBJ1-6; 9 bases align to TRBD1. The CDR3 has 13 amino acids. From germline, CDR1 is GTSNPN and CDR2 SVGIG (reference sequence). V lost 5 bases and J lost 6; bases outside the gene matches: 2. DNA for the CDR3: TGTGCCTGGGGGACAGGGAGTAATTCACCCCTCCACTTT. Its protein is CAWGTGSNSPLHF.

The chain employs TRBV6-1 and TRBJ2-7; TRBD2 might be the D (5 bases). V dropped 2 bases and J dropped 2 bases, with 10 bases sitting between them. The germline V gene has CDR1 MNHNS and CDR2 SASEGT. There are 14 residues in the CDR3. CDR3 region: CASSESAGTYEQYF. The CDR3, as DNA: TGTGCCAGCAGTGAAAGCGCCGGGACCTACGAGCAGTACTTC.

Comments on this clone: Other nucleotide sequences from this sample produce the same CDR3. The chain links TRBV21-1 to TRBJ2-3; no check of the table's D call, TRBD2, against the DNA was made. TRBV21-1 is marked as a pseudogene. The CDR3 has 14 amino acids. The CDR3 DNA is TGTGCCAGCAGCAAGGGACTTTTGACGGATACGCAGTATTTT. This translates into CASSKGLLTDTQYF.

The J gene is TRBJ1-5, the V gene TRBV7-9, with D possibly TRBD1 on 5 matching bases. The CDR3 spans 15 residues. CDR1 is SEHNR and CDR2 is FQNEAQ in the germline V gene (reference sequence). V lost 5 bases to trimming and J lost 7 bases, with 18 bases between them. The CDR3, as DNA: TGTGCCAGCAGCCCCGGGTCAGATGAGGGGCAGCCCCAGCATTTT. It encodes CASSPGSDEGQPQHF.

The CDR3 DNA follows: TGTGCCAGCAGTTACGCGGGGGGTATACAAGAGACCCAGTACTTC. Amino acids: CASSYAGGIQETQYF. The chain is built from TRBV6-5 and TRBJ2-5; TRBD2 aligns across 8 bases. The germline V gene has CDR1 MNHEY and CDR2 SVGAGI. V lost 2 bases and J lost 2; bases outside the gene matches: 4. This CDR3 spans 15 amino acids.

The genes are TRBV29-1 and TRBJ1-2, with D possibly being TRBD1 (6 bases). V was shortened by 6 bases and J by 12 bases, with 23 bases between the two germline ends. The germline V gene has CDR1 SQVTM and CDR2 ANQGSEA. The CDR3 totals 13 residues. Here the CDR3 DNA reads TGCAGCGTGGTTGAGGACTTGACAGGCCATGACACCTTC. As protein: CSVVEDLTGHDTF.

The genes are TRBV5-6 and TRBJ1-1; 12 nucleotides agree with TRBD1. Trimming removed 4 bases from V and 11 bases from J; junction bases left unmatched: 9. Germline-derived CDR1 and CDR2 are SGHDT and YYEEEE. The CDR3 loop spans 14 amino acids. DNA of the CDR3: TGTGCCAGCAGCCGGGACAGGGGGCGTCCGGCGGCTTTCTTT. It translates to CASSRDRGRPAAFF.

The CDR3 is CSVVGQAMNTEAFF. The CDR3 bases are TGCAGCGTTGTGGGACAGGCTATGAACACTGAAGCTTTCTTT. The gene calls are TRBV29-1 and TRBJ1-1, with TRBD1 identical over 8 bases. V shed 4 bases, J shed 0 bases, and the junction held 4 bases outside the gene matches. CDR3 length equals 14 residues. CDR1 and CDR2 (germline): SQVTM, ANQGSEA.

The rearrangement uses TRBV11-2 and TRBJ2-7, with D perhaps given as TRBD1 or TRBD2 (5 bases each). CDR3 size: 14 residues. CDR1 SGHAT and CDR2 FQNNGV come from the germline V gene. Trimming left V 3 bases short and J 2 bases short, with 11 bases between. DNA of the CDR3: TGTGCCAGCAGCTTCGGGACCTACCCCTACGAGCAGTACTTC. Translation: CASSFGTYPYEQYF.

The CDR3 sequence is CASTKLAGGYNEQFF. As DNA, the CDR3 is TGTGCCAGCACCAAGCTAGCGGGGGGGTACAATGAGCAGTTCTTC. The chain joins TRBV2 to TRBJ2-1, with 12 bases identical to TRBD2. Germline values: CDR1 SNHLY, CDR2 FYNNEI. The CDR3 loop spans 15 amino acids. V shed 7 bases and J 4 bases; nucleotides not matched to a gene: 5.

The V call is TRBV27, the J call TRBJ1-5; 9 nucleotides match TRBD1. Trimming removed 10 bases from V and 4 bases from J; junction bases left unmatched: 5. The germline gives CDR1 MNHEY, CDR2 SMNVEV (reference sequence). This CDR3 contains 13 residues. Here the CDR3 DNA reads TGTGCCACCCGACAGGGGGAAAATCAGCCCCAGCATTTT. Its translation is CATRQGENQPQHF.

The chain recombines TRBV5-4 with TRBJ2-7; D is possibly TRBD2 (7 bases). Trimming stripped 7 bases from V and 6 bases from J, with 11 bases between. The CDR3 has 11 residues. Germline CDR1 reads SGHNT; CDR2 reads YYREEE (reference sequence). CDR3 DNA sequence: TGTGCCAGCGGGGGGGCGGGCGAGCAGTACTTC. This gives the protein CASGGAGEQYF. The full variable domain, completed using reference TRBV5-4 and TRBJ2-7, is ETGVTQSPTHLIKTRGQQVTLRCSSQSGHNTVSWYQQALGQGPQFIFQYYREEENGRGNFPPRFSGLQFPNYSSELNVNALELDDSALYLCASGGAGEQYFGPGTRLTVT.

The chain recombines TRBV6-1 with TRBJ1-2; D perhaps matches TRBD1 (5 bases). V lost 4 bases and J lost 4, with 7 bases in between. Germline V gene data show CDR1 as MNHNS and CDR2 as SASEGT. The CDR3 loop spans 12 amino acids. The CDR3 sequence is CASSGTGYGYTF. The CDR3 DNA follows: TGTGCCAGCAGTGGAACAGGCTATGGCTACACCTTC.

This clone came up once. The V call is TRBV14, the J call TRBJ2-7; perhaps TRBD2 as D (6 bases). V lost 4 bases, J lost 6 bases, and 13 bases lay in between. Germline CDR1 reads SGHDN; CDR2 reads FVKESK. This CDR3 region has 13 residues. The CDR3 nucleotides read TGTGCCAGCAGCCCCCGACTAGGAATCGAGCAGTACTTC. Translating it yields CASSPRLGIEQYF.

The chain links TRBV30 to TRBJ2-7, with 9 positions matching TRBD2. V gave up 5 bases and J gave up 5 bases; unmatched junction bases: 10. Germline V gene lookup returns CDR1 GTSNPN and CDR2 SVGIG (reference sequence). The CDR3 covers 14 residues. Here the CDR3 reads CAWQPAGGRNEQYF. The CDR3 nucleotides are TGTGCCTGGCAGCCCGCGGGGGGGCGCAACGAGCAGTACTTC. The full variable domain, completed using reference TRBV30 and TRBJ2-7, is SQTIHQWPATLVQPVGSPLSLECTVEGTSNPNLYWYRQAAGRGLQLLFYSVGIGQISSEVPQNLSASRPQDRQFILSSKKLLLSDSGFYLCAWQPAGGRNEQYFGPGTRLTVT.

The chain employs TRBV4-1 and TRBJ1-1; D is uncertain. CDR1 is MGHRA, CDR2 YSYEKL, per germline. The V end was cut by 3 bases, the J end by 2 bases, with 10 bases between. The CDR3 has 14 amino acids. In DNA, the CDR3 is TGCGCCAGCAGCCACCCCTTGTTAAACACTGAAGCTTTCTTT. Protein sequence: CASSHPLLNTEAFF.

As regards this clone: One end of the junction does not line up with germline, which may come from a read error. This CDR3 is also generated by other DNA sequences in the sample. The chain links TRBV7-9 to TRBJ2-7, with TRBD1 matching over 7 bases. Germline V gene data show CDR1 as SEHNR and CDR2 as FQNEAQ (reference sequence). CDR3 length: 14 amino acids. The CDR3 reads CASSYPGTAYEQYF. CDR3 nucleotides: TGTGCCAGCAGCTACCCAGGGACAGCCTACGAGCAGTACTTT.

The chain is built from TRBV7-6 and TRBJ2-7, with no clear D. The CDR3 is made up of 12 amino acids. Trimming cost V 1 base and J 3 bases, with 4 bases left between them. Germline values: CDR1 SGHVS, CDR2 FNYEAQ. CDR3 DNA sequence: TGTGCCAGCAGCTTAGTAGACTACGAGCAGTACTTC. Amino acids: CASSLVDYEQYF. The full variable domain, rest sourced from reference TRBV7-6 and TRBJ2-7, is GAGVSQSPRYKVTKRGQDVALRCDPISGHVSLYWYRQALGQGPEFLTYFNYEAQQDKSGLPNDRFSAERPEGSISTLTIQRTEQRDSAMYRCASSLVDYEQYFGPGTRLTVT.

The rearrangement uses TRBV6-1 and TRBJ1-2; D is undetermined. Germline-derived CDR1 and CDR2 are MNHNS and SASEGT. Between the trimmed V and J ends, which lost 2 bases and 4 bases, there was a span of 17 bases. CDR3 size: 16 residues. DNA for the CDR3: TGTGCCAGCAGTGAAATCGGCGAACAATACGCCTATGGCTACACCTTC. The encoded protein is CASSEIGEQYAYGYTF.

J is TRBJ2-2 and V is TRBV13, with D maybe TRBD1 (6 bases). The germline CDR1 and CDR2 sequences are PRHDT and FYEKMQ (reference sequence). This CDR3 spans 15 amino acids. V shed 6 bases and J shed 3 bases, with 14 bases lying between them. CDR3 sequence reads: CASSSDRSHTGELFF. CDR3 nucleotide sequence: TGTGCCAGCAGTTCCGACAGGTCCCACACCGGGGAGCTGTTTTTT.